This TCR beta chain was profiled in a study of blood T cell repertoires in COVID-19. About the study: Sample material is recorded as cDNA or gDNA derived from T cells, B-cell-depleted T cells, or PBMCs.

Germline V gene data show CDR1 as ENHRY and CDR2 as SYGVKD. With 8 bases clipped from V and 8 bases from J, the junction kept 11 bases outside the gene matches. This CDR3 has 14 amino acids. The authors' processing: For nucleated cells, counts were estimated from reference gene primer amplification. Clones were sequenced by immunoSEQ multiplex PCR, and TCRdb holds only the in-frame ones, with some missing. V and J calls plus clone size are reproduced from that table; the DNA served to infer D and trimming. The top ten clones hold 10% of a sample with more than 300,000 clones, around 87% of them seen once. Patients in Seattle were enrolled during active infection, then followed longitudinally.

This TCR came from a woman in her twenties or thirties with COVID-19, enrolled during active disease. Sequenced sample: peripheral blood. This chain links TRBV10-3 with TRBJ2-1; TRBD2 agrees at 8 bases. The CDR3 spells CAIFGGRTDDEQFF. The CDR3 coding sequence is TGTGCCATCTTCGGCGGGAGGACCGACGATGAGCAGTTCTTC.